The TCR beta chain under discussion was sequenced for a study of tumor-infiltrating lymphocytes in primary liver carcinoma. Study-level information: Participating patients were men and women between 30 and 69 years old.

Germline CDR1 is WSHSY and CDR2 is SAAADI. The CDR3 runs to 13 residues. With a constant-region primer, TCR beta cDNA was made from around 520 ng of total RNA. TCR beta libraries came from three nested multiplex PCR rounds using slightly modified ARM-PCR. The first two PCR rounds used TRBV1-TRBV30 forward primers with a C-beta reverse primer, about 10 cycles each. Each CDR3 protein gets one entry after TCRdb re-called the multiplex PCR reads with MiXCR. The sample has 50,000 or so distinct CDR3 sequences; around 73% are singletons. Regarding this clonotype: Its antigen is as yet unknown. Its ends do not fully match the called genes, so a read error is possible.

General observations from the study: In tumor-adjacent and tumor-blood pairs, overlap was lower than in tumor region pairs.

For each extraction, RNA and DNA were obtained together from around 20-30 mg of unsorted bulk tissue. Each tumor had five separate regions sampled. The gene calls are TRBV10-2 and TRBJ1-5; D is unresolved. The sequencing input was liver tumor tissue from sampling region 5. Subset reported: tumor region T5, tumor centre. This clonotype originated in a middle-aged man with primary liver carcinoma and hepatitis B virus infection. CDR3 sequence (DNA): TGCGCCAGCACAGTAGAATTCAATCAGCCCGAGCATTTT. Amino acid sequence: CASTVEFNQPEHF.